This is a list of T cell receptor beta chains from one sample in a study of spatial heterogeneity in lung cancer. MiXCR, applied by TCRdb to the 5' RACE reads, yields one record per CDR3 protein. The table records roughly 46,000 distinct CDR3 sequences, 10% to 15% of them present only once. The source material was PBMCs, sampled at surgery. These receptors all stem from a female donor with early-stage non-small cell lung cancer. Each CDR3 is given with its conserved first and last residue. A D gene is named only where the DNA matches it firmly. The size entry is marked missing in some rows and otherwise reads once, few, many or a size class.

clone size	J gene	D gene	V gene	CDR3 DNA	CDR3 protein
many	TRBJ1-1	NA	TRBV28	TGTGCCAGTCCCGAGCCAGGGAGCACTGAAGCTTTCTTT	CASPEPGSTEAFF
many	TRBJ1-3	NA	TRBV6-5	TGTGCCAGCAGTTACCAGCCGCCTGACTCTGGAAACACCATATATTTT	CASSYQPPDSGNTIYF
NA	TRBJ1-3	NA	TRBV4-1	TGCGGCAGCAGCCAAATTCCGGACAGTAATGGAAACACCATATATTTT	CGSSQIPDSNGNTIYF
many	TRBJ2-1	TRBD1	TRBV28	TGTGCCAGCAGTTTATGGGACAGGGTGCGGAATGAGCAGTTCTTC	CASSLWDRVRNEQFF
NA	TRBJ1-6	NA	TRBV25-1	TGTGCCAGCAGTGGTTCGGCAGGGACTTCACCCCTCCACTTT	CASSGSAGTSPLHF
few	TRBJ2-3	NA	TRBV29-1	TGCAGCGTGGTGGCCCGCCCAGATACGCAGTATTTT	CSVVARPDTQYF
NA	TRBJ2-7	NA	TRBV7-9	TGTGCCAGCAGCCCCCCAGGGGGGTACGAGCAGTACTTC	CASSPPGGYEQYF
many	TRBJ2-7	TRBD2	TRBV10-3	TGTGCCATCAGTCCTAGCGGGGGGGCCCAAGAGCAGTACTTC	CAISPSGGAQEQYF
few	TRBJ2-7	NA	TRBV29-1	TGCAGCGTAATTCCGGCAGGGACTTACGAGCAGTACTTC	CSVIPAGTYEQYF
few	TRBJ2-3	NA	TRBV6-1	TGTGCCAGCAGTGAATCAATCAGGGGAGGGGCAGATACGCAGTATTTT	CASSESIRGGADTQYF
NA	TRBJ1-4	TRBD1	TRBV7-2	TGTGCCAGCAGCTCAGGACAGGGCGTATGGGAAAAACTGTTTTTT	CASSSGQGVWEKLFF
many	TRBJ1-2	NA	TRBV2	TGTGCCAGACAGGACTTCGATGGCTACACCTTC	CARQDFDGYTF
NA	TRBJ2-5	TRBD2	TRBV6-5	TGTGCCAGCAGTTACTGGGCTAGCGGGGTTCAAGAGACCCAGTACTTC	CASSYWASGVQETQYF
few	TRBJ1-1	NA	TRBV5-6	TGTGCCAGCAGCTTGCGGCCCGACGATATTTTTGAAGCTTTCTTT	CASSLRPDDIFEAFF
few	TRBJ1-3	TRBD1	TRBV5-4	TGTGCCAGCAGTAACCGGGACAGGGGGTTCGGAAACACCATATATTTT	CASSNRDRGFGNTIYF
few	TRBJ2-2	TRBD1	TRBV7-6	TGTGCCAGCGGCGGACAGGTGAAGACCACCGGGGAGCTGTTTTTT	CASGGQVKTTGELFF
few	TRBJ2-5	NA	TRBV5-1	TGCGCCAGCAGCTTGGGGGGCACCCTCCAAGAGACCCAGTACTTC	CASSLGGTLQETQYF
NA	TRBJ1-6	NA	TRBV5-8	TGTGCCAGCAGCTTCGGAGACGGGGTCGGTTCACCCCTCCACTTT	CASSFGDGVGSPLHF
NA	TRBJ2-1	NA	TRBV11-2	TGTGCCAGCAGCTTAGAACCCAGCTCCTACAATGAGCAGTTCTTC	CASSLEPSSYNEQFF
many	TRBJ2-6	NA	TRBV5-1	TGCGCCAGCAGCTTGGGACAGAACTCTGGGGCCAACGTCCTGACTTTC	CASSLGQNSGANVLTF
few	TRBJ2-7	TRBD1	TRBV28	TGTGCCAGCAGTTTACGGGACAGGGTTTTGGAGCAGTACTTC	CASSLRDRVLEQYF
NA	TRBJ2-3	NA	TRBV7-6	TGTGCCAGCAGCTCAGGACGGGTGTGGGATACGCAGTATTTT	CASSSGRVWDTQYF
NA	TRBJ2-1	TRBD1	TRBV7-2	TGTGCCAGCAGCGGAGACAGGGGGCCTTACAATGAGCAGTTCTTC	CASSGDRGPYNEQFF